A selection of T cell receptor beta chains follows, all from one sample in a study of vaccination effects on CD4 cells after COVID-19. Which antigens these TCRs recognize remains unknown. Only in-frame clones appear in the TCRdb table, and some are missing; sequencing was by immunoSEQ multiplex PCR. The table has fewer than 75,000 clones, 60% to 80% seen once. Here the sequenced sample was CD4+ T cells from PBMCs cultured without peptide, taken before COVID-19 vaccination. The receptor source for this set is a human donor who received a COVID-19 vaccine. CDR3s include the opening cysteine and the closing phenylalanine or tryptophan.

len	j_gene	v_gene	CDR3aa
13	TRBJ2-1	TRBV6-5	CASSYTTYNEQFF
8	TRBJ1-1	TRBV20-1	CSASSAFF
14	TRBJ1-3	TRBV5-1	CASSLGGTGNTIYF
13	TRBJ1-5	TRBV7-2	CASRRTLNQPQHF
15	TRBJ2-6	TRBV27	CASTDWGSGANVLTF
16	TRBJ2-1	TRBV27	CASSLRGLSSYNEQFF
15	TRBJ1-1	TRBV6-1	CASRKSDIPGTEAFF
14	TRBJ2-5	TRBV3-1/TRBV3-2	CASSQVGAEETQYF
15	TRBJ1-4	TRBV5-1	CASSGGAHAGEKLFF
15	TRBJ2-3	TRBV2	CASNRRDRGTDTQYF
16	TRBJ2-3	TRBV5-5	CASSTLAGSSTDTQYF
15	TRBJ2-2	TRBV7-8	CASSPWTENTGELFF
15	TRBJ2-5	TRBV11-3	CACGRQREPGETQYF
15	TRBJ2-1	TRBV6-1	CASSDGTGGNDEQFF
15	TRBJ2-5	TRBV6-6	CASSYADRGQETQYF
14	TRBJ2-1	TRBV6-2/TRBV6-3	CASSYSDSLNEQFF
15	TRBJ2-5	TRBV7-3	CASSLNEDRGQTQYF
13	TRBJ2-1	TRBV27	CASSLVGGNEQFF
15	TRBJ1-4	TRBV19	CASSTGTSTNEKLFF
15	TRBJ1-5	TRBV5-6	CASSTTGQWNQPQHF
15	TRBJ1-1	TRBV5-6	CASSGRGKGNTEAFF
16	TRBJ1-4	TRBV18	CASSRDAGQGSEKLFF
14	TRBJ2-1	TRBV2	CAGARDGSYNEQFF
15	TRBJ2-5	TRBV5-4	CASSPPPGGRETQYF
12	TRBJ2-5	TRBV2	CAGGGGRETQYF
22	TRBJ2-5	TRBV4-1	CASSQRRLAGGHPGSEGETQYF
14	TRBJ1-2	TRBV19	CASTLGQPSYGYTF
15	TRBJ2-1	TRBV25-1	CASKGTGNSYNEQFF
15	TRBJ2-4	TRBV9	CASSVGGTGQNIQYF
16	TRBJ1-1	TRBV28	CASSSVEGRRNTEAFF
13	TRBJ1-2	TRBV19	CASSILPEAGYTF
17	TRBJ1-5	TRBV19	CASRTDRVASSNQPQHF
13	TRBJ1-6	TRBV3-1/TRBV3-2	CASSNSGNSPLHF
20	TRBJ1-3	TRBV6-2/TRBV6-3	CASSYTPGAFLQDSGNTIYF
16	TRBJ1-6	TRBV6-2/TRBV6-3	CASSSGRDGGGSPLHF
16	TRBJ1-2	TRBV5-5	CASSLGVGAWGYGYTF
14	TRBJ1-2	TRBV18	CASSPLVQAHGYTF
15	TRBJ1-6	TRBV9	CASSVGGQYNSPLHF
14	TRBJ1-5	TRBV6-5	CASSPAPGNQPQHF
15	TRBJ2-2	TRBV5-1	CASSSRQGVDGELFF
15	TRBJ2-6	TRBV5-6	CASSLFGSGANVLTF
13	TRBJ1-1	TRBV5-1	CASTDRGNTEAFF